This T cell receptor beta chain derives from a study of blood T cell repertoires in COVID-19. Study summary: The origin of the acute and convalescent COVID-19 samples was the United States, Italy and Spain. Sample material is recorded as cDNA or gDNA derived from T cells, B-cell-depleted T cells, or PBMCs.

This CDR3 has 14 residues. V lost 5 bases and J 4 bases, leaving 16 bases between the germline ends. The V gene's germline CDR1 is SQVTM and CDR2 ANQGSEA. Original analysis: From reference gene primer amplification, estimates of nucleated cell counts were derived. Clones were read by immunoSEQ multiplex PCR, and TCRdb kept only the in-frame ones, dropping some. Clonal size and the V and J genes are those of that table, whereas D and trimming came from the DNA. The sample consists of some 90,000 clones, 80% to 90% of them appearing once. The chain carries TRBV29-1 and TRBJ2-3, with D tentatively TRBD1 (5 bases). The TCR sequence derives from a man aged 50-59 years with acute or convalescent COVID-19. The sequencing input was peripheral blood. In DNA, the CDR3 is TGCAGCGTTCAGCCAGGGAAATCCCCAGATACGCAGTATTTT. It specifies CSVQPGKSPDTQYF.